Each of the 16 T cell receptor beta chains below was sequenced from the same sample in a study of blood T cell repertoires in COVID-19. Clones were read by immunoSEQ multiplex PCR, and TCRdb kept only the in-frame ones, dropping some. The sample has about 410,000 clones; 90% are singletons. Sequencing was carried out using PBMCs or T cells enriched from blood (not recorded which). These TCRs come from a man aged 18-30 years who had recovered from COVID-19.

The chain combines TRBV7-9 with TRBJ2-7, with 16 bases aligning to TRBD2. Trimming cost V 5 bases and J 5 bases; bases outside gene matches: 6. This CDR3 contains 16 residues. Looked up from germline, CDR1 is SEHNR and CDR2 is FQNEAQ (reference sequence). CDR3 bases: TGTGCCAGCAGCCCCGGGACTAGCGGGGGGGCCCACGAGCAGTACTTC. Translation gives CASSPGTSGGAHEQYF.

The chain couples TRBV23-1 to TRBJ1-6; TRBD1 matches 7 bases. TRBV23-1 is an open reading frame, and its role is uncertain. J gave up 7 bases and V 0 bases, and 9 bases lay outside the gene matches. The CDR3 is made up of 17 amino acids. The CDR3 DNA follows: TGCGCCAGCAGTCAATCGAGTAAGGACAGGAACAATTCACCCCTCCACTTT. Its translation: CASSQSSKDRNNSPLHF.

This chain uses TRBV27 with TRBJ1-6, with TRBD1 identical over 12 bases. J gave up 9 bases and V 5 bases, and 5 bases lay outside the gene matches. This CDR3 is built from 15 residues. CDR1 and CDR2 (germline): MNHEY, SMNVEV (reference sequence). The CDR3 coding sequence is TGTGCCAGCAGTGCACGGGACAGGGGGCCTTCACCCCTCCACTTT. This codes for CASSARDRGPSPLHF.

The gene calls are TRBV18 and TRBJ1-5; the match to TRBD1 covers 8 bases. Germline assignment: CDR1 KGHSH and CDR2 LQKENI. The CDR3 contains 15 residues. Germline trimming cut 6 bases from V and 3 bases from J; bases unmatched to any gene: 7. The CDR3 loop is CASSAGTGLNQPQHF. The DNA of the CDR3 is TGTGCCAGCTCGGCAGGGACAGGCCTCAATCAGCCCCAGCATTTT.

This chain links TRBV6-5 with TRBJ2-7; a possible D gene is TRBD2 (6 bases). With 7 bases removed from V and 6 bases from J, the gap between germline ends came to 22 bases. The length of the CDR3 is 15 residues. Germline V gives CDR1 MNHEY, CDR2 SVGAGI. The CDR3 sequence: CASTLSGGTLSEQYF. Here the CDR3 DNA reads TGTGCCAGCACCTTATCTGGAGGGACGTTATCCGAGCAGTACTTC.

The V call is TRBV7-8, the J call TRBJ1-1, with TRBD1 matching 7 bases. The length of the CDR3 is 15 residues. V shed 1 base and J 6 bases; nucleotides not matched to a gene: 8. Germline V gene data show CDR1 as SGHVS and CDR2 as FQNEAQ. CDR3 nucleotide sequence: TGTGCCAGCAGCTTAGTTTTGGCGAGGGGGCCTGAAGCTTTCTTT. It specifies CASSLVLARGPEAFF.

A word on this clone: One end of the junction is discordant with germline, which a read error may explain. This chain links TRBV7-9 with TRBJ2-7; 15 bases match TRBD2. Germline-derived CDR1 and CDR2 are SEHNR and FQNEAQ (reference sequence). The CDR3 spans 16 residues. CDR3 region: CASSQGLAGGSHEQYF. The CDR3 bases are TGTGCCAGCAGCCAGGGACTAGCGGGGGGCTCCCACGAGCAGTACTTC.

This clone occurred once. This rearrangement joins TRBV9 to TRBJ2-1; TRBD2 matches at 7 bases. The CDR3 totals 13 residues. Germline V gene sequence: CDR1 SGDLS, CDR2 YYNGEE. In DNA, the CDR3 is TGTAAAAGCGGGGCCAAGTTTTTCAATGAGCAGTTCTTC. Translated: CKSGAKFFNEQFF.

This chain uses TRBV6-2 or TRBV6-3 with TRBJ1-5; no definite D call. The germline V gene has CDR1 MNHEY and CDR2 SVGEGT. V lost 3 bases to trimming and J lost 6 bases, with 6 bases between them. The CDR3 totals 12 residues. This chain's CDR3 is CASSYRRQPQHF. CDR3 coding DNA: TGTGCCAGCAGTTATCGTCGTCAGCCCCAGCATTTT.

This clone appeared a single time. The chain uses TRBV12-5 and TRBJ2-2; 9 positions agree with TRBD1. This CDR3 contains 16 residues. Trimming took 7 bases from V and 6 from J; bases not matched to a gene: 12. CDR1 and CDR2 from the germline V gene are LGHNT and FRNRAP. The CDR3 is CASAQRQGGSSGELFF. CDR3 nucleotides: TGTGCTAGTGCCCAAAGACAGGGGGGATCCTCCGGGGAGCTGTTTTTT. Full variable domain (rest looked up from reference TRBV12-5 and TRBJ2-2): DARVTQTPRHKVTEMGQEVTMRCQPILGHNTVFWYRQTMMQGLELLAYFRNRAPLDDSGMPKDRFSAEMPDATLATLKIQPSEPRDSAVYFCASAQRQGGSSGELFFGEGSRLTVL.

The chain recombines TRBV3-1 (or the pseudogene TRBV3-2) with TRBJ1-6; possible D gene TRBD1, 6 bases. Germline CDR1 is LGHDT and CDR2 is YNNKEL (reference sequence). This CDR3 spans 18 amino acids. Trimming stripped 0 bases from V and 0 bases from J, with 12 bases between. CDR3 sequence (DNA): TGTGCCAGCAGCCAAGAAACAGGGTCCAGCTCCTATAATTCACCCCTCCACTTT. This sequence encodes CASSQETGSSSYNSPLHF.

The chain combines TRBV9 with TRBJ1-4; D remains unclear. V lost 4 bases, J lost 7 bases, and 11 bases lay in between. Germline V CDR1 and CDR2: SGDLS, YYNGEE. The CDR3 extends over 13 amino acids. The CDR3 loop is CASSRPMSEKLFF. The CDR3 DNA follows: TGTGCCAGCAGCCGCCCAATGAGTGAAAAACTGTTTTTT.

The chain links TRBV6-1 to TRBJ2-7, with D hard to call. Looked up from germline, CDR1 is MNHNS and CDR2 is SASEGT. Trimming left V 0 bases short and J 3 bases short, with 9 bases between. The CDR3 covers 14 residues. Here the CDR3 DNA reads TGTGCCAGCAGTGAAGCGCTTTTGAGCTACGAGCAGTACTTC. Translation gives CASSEALLSYEQYF.

The table lists this clone with a few counts. The chain has TRBV24-1 and TRBJ2-1, with 15 positions matching TRBD2. J gave up 6 bases and V 4 bases, and 3 bases lay outside the gene matches. This CDR3 is built from 16 residues. The germline CDR1 and CDR2 sequences are KGHDR and SFDVKD. The CDR3 DNA is TGTGCCACCAGTGACGGACTAGCGGGAGGGCGCAATGAGCAGTTCTTC. This codes for CATSDGLAGGRNEQFF.

CDR3: CASGPGTNRNEQFF. Written as DNA, the CDR3 is TGTGCTAGTGGCCCTGGGACTAATAGGAATGAGCAGTTCTTC. The V call is TRBV12-5, the J call TRBJ2-1; 7 bases are shared with TRBD2. Germline V lookup: CDR1 LGHNT, CDR2 FRNRAP. V lost 6 bases to trimming and J lost 7 bases; unmatched junction nucleotides: 9. CDR3 size: 14 residues.

The chain employs TRBV27 and TRBJ1-1; TRBD1 might be the D (5 bases). V gave up 0 bases and J gave up 4 bases, with 12 bases separating them. The CDR3 spans 15 residues. Germline values: CDR1 MNHEY, CDR2 SMNVEV (reference sequence). CDR3 sequence reads: CASSLSGGSSTEAFF. The CDR3 DNA follows: TGTGCCAGCAGTTTATCGGGGGGGAGTTCCACTGAAGCTTTCTTT.